This T cell receptor beta chain was found in a study of shared clonotypes between healthy human individuals. Note on this clone: The antigen remains unidentified.

Clones were read by immunoSEQ multiplex PCR, and TCRdb kept only the in-frame ones, dropping some. The table includes over 850,000 clones, approximately 78% detected once. Trimming pared 2 bases from V and 2 bases from J, leaving 11 bases between. This CDR3 is 15 amino acids long. CDR1 is SNHLY, CDR2 FYNNEI, per germline. There were only Caucasian adults among the donors, and all lived in Nashville, Tennessee. Findings and limits, study-wide: For sorted subsets, rarefaction showed incomplete sequencing despite large depth. As a rule, naive subsets had a larger estimated richness than memory subsets.

Sequencing input: memory CD4+ T cells from PBMCs. The subset is: CD45RA-negative fraction. The sequence was obtained from a man between 18 and 29 years old in good health. Some clones in this sample may be carry-over from other donors' samples. The chain uses TRBV2 and TRBJ2-3; tentative D call: TRBD2 (6 bases). The chain's CDR3 is CASSELGGTTDTQYF. CDR3 sequence (DNA): TGTGCCAGCAGTGAACTCGGGGGAACCACAGATACGCAGTATTTT.